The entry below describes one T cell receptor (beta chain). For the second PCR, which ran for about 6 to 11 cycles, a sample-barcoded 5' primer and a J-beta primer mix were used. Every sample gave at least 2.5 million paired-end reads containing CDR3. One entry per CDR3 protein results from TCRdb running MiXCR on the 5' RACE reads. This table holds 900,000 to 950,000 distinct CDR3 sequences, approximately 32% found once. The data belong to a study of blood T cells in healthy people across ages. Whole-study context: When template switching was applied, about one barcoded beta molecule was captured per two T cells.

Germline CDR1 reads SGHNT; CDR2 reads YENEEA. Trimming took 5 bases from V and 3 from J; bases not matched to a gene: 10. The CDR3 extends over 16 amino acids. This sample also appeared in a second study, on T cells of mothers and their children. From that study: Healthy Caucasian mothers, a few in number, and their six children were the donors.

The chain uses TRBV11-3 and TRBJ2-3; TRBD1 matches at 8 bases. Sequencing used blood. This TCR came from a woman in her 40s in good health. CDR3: CASSQWTGWGTDTQYF. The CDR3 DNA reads TGTGCCAGCAGCCAGTGGACAGGGTGGGGGACAGATACGCAGTATTTT.